These 25 T cell receptor beta chains were all obtained from the same sample, sequenced in a study of T cells after yellow fever vaccination. TCRdb reanalysed the 5' RACE reads using MiXCR and keeps one entry per CDR3 protein. The sample consists of 320,000 or so distinct CDR3 sequences, roughly 7.5% of them appearing once. The sequences come from PBMCs, collected about 41 days after the first yellow fever vaccination. These receptors came from a man aged 18 to 30 who received the YFV17D yellow fever vaccine.

This clonotype was observed many times. The chain employs TRBV12-3 or TRBV12-4 and TRBJ1-1; D not certain. This CDR3 spans 10 amino acids. Trimming shortened V by 5 bases and J by 6 bases, and 4 bases separated the two germline ends. CDR3 loop: CASSVSEAFF. The CDR3 coding sequence is TGTGCCAGCAGTGTGTCTGAAGCTTTCTTT.

V usage is TRBV15 and J usage is TRBJ2-7; D might be TRBD1 or TRBD2, each matching 6 bases. V gave up 5 bases and J gave up 1 base, with 12 bases separating them. Looked up from germline, CDR1 is LNHNV and CDR2 is YYDKDF (reference sequence). The CDR3 length is 14 residues. CDR3 nucleotide sequence: TGTGCCACCAGCTACGGGGGCAAATCCTACGAGCAGTACGTC. Translation: CATSYGGKSYEQYV.

This clonotype was detected a few times. CDR3 region: CASRTGELTDTQYF. The CDR3 DNA is TGCGCCAGCAGGACAGGGGAATTGACAGATACGCAGTATTTT. The rearrangement uses TRBV5-1 and TRBJ2-3; 8 bases agree with TRBD1. Germline trimming cut 5 bases from V and 3 bases from J; bases unmatched to any gene: 5. The germline CDR1 and CDR2 sequences are SGHRS and YFSETQ. The CDR3 length is 14 residues. Variable domain in full (rest from reference TRBV5-1 and TRBJ2-3): KAGVTQTPRYLIKTRGQQVTLSCSPISGHRSVSWYQQTPGQGLQFLFEYFSETQRNKGNFPGRFSGRQFSNSRSEMNVSTLELGDSALYLCASRTGELTDTQYFGPGTRLTVL.

This clonotype was seen only a few times. This chain joins TRBV14 and TRBJ2-1; 7 bases agree with TRBD2. Germline CDR1 is SGHDN and CDR2 is FVKESK. V lost 1 base and J lost 6; bases outside the gene matches: 3. This CDR3 is built from 14 residues. CDR3 DNA sequence: TGTGCCAGCAGCCAAGCAGCGGGGCTCAATGAGCAGTTCTTC. It codes for CASSQAAGLNEQFF.

V is TRBV18 and J is TRBJ1-5, with 8 bases identical to TRBD1. This CDR3 has 12 residues. V lost 3 bases to trimming and J lost 11 bases; unmatched junction nucleotides: 3. Germline V gene lookup returns CDR1 KGHSH and CDR2 LQKENI. CDR3 DNA sequence: TGTGCCAGCTCACCGGACAGGGAGGCCCAGCATTTT. It translates to CASSPDREAQHF.

The chain has TRBV7-6 and TRBJ2-3, with D perhaps matching TRBD2 (5 bases). Trimming cost V 4 bases and J 1 base, with 18 bases left between them. CDR1 and CDR2 from the germline V gene are SGHVS and FNYEAQ. This CDR3 is built from 17 residues. CDR3 protein: CASSWHGIRGRTDTQYF. DNA of the CDR3: TGTGCCAGCAGCTGGCACGGCATTCGCGGGCGCACAGATACGCAGTATTTT.

There are a few counts of this clonotype. The chain is built from TRBV5-1 and TRBJ1-3; TRBD1 matches at 8 bases. This CDR3 spans 15 amino acids. Germline values: CDR1 SGHRS, CDR2 YFSETQ. J gave up 0 bases and V 4 bases, and 3 bases lay outside the gene matches. CDR3 sequence reads: CASSPGQASGNTIYF. CDR3 bases: TGCGCCAGCAGCCCGGGACAGGCCTCTGGAAACACCATATATTTT.

Notes on this clonotype: This may arise from a read error, as a much more abundant clone is one base away. The chain recombines TRBV6-2 or TRBV6-3 with TRBJ2-2, with D uncertain. The CDR3 loop spans 14 amino acids. CDR1 and CDR2 from the germline V gene are MNHEY and SVGEGT. The CDR3 nucleotides read TGTGCCAGCAGTTATTGGTTGGGTACCGAGGAGCTGTTTTTT. Amino acid sequence: CASSYWLGTEELFF.

The V call is TRBV4-3, the J call TRBJ2-2; maybe TRBD2 (6 bases). Germline V gene data show CDR1 as LGHNA and CDR2 as YSLEER. V was trimmed by 1 base and J by 5 bases, leaving 17 bases between them. The CDR3 is 17 amino acids. The CDR3 DNA sequence: TGCGCCAGCAGCCAAGGCCGCGGGACTTCCTGGACCGGGGAGCTGTTTTTT. Amino acid sequence: CASSQGRGTSWTGELFF.

This clonotype turned up a few times. This rearrangement joins TRBV7-2 to TRBJ2-5, with D uncertain. The V gene lost 8 bases and the J gene lost 4 bases, with 14 bases spanning the gap. Germline V lookup: CDR1 SGHTA, CDR2 FQGNSA. CDR3 length equals 13 residues. The CDR3 DNA follows: TGTGCCAGCGCCCGTACGTCGTTAGAGACCCAGTACTTC. This encodes CASARTSLETQYF.

Concerning this clonotype: A read error may be the cause here, since a much bigger clone is one base away. The rearrangement uses TRBV13 and TRBJ2-3, with 7 bases matching TRBD1. CDR3 size: 18 residues. CDR1 and CDR2 from the germline V gene are PRHDT and FYEKMQ (reference sequence). The J segment lost 0 bases and the V segment lost 6 bases, leaving 15 bases of the junction unmatched. The chain's CDR3 is CASRQGEVGTASTDTQYF. CDR3 bases: TGTGCCAGCAGACAGGGAGAGGTCGGGACAGCTAGCACAGATACGCAGTATTTT.

V is TRBV30 and J is TRBJ1-1, with D tentatively TRBD1 (5 bases). CDR1 and CDR2 (germline): GTSNPN, SVGIG (reference sequence). Trimming took 2 bases from V and 1 from J, leaving 8 bases between them. The CDR3 loop spans 13 amino acids. CDR3 region: CAWSFTGNTEAFF. The CDR3 DNA follows: TGTGCCTGGAGTTTCACAGGGAACACTGAAGCTTTCTTT.

The chain carries TRBV29-1 and TRBJ1-2, with 8 bases matching TRBD1. The germline V gene has CDR1 SQVTM and CDR2 ANQGSEA. After removal of 7 bases from V and 8 bases from J, the junction contained 12 bases not matched to a gene. The CDR3 contains 13 residues. CDR3 amino acids: CSARTGRFFGYTF. The CDR3 DNA follows: TGCAGCGCTAGGACAGGGCGGTTTTTCGGCTACACCTTC.

A few counts support this clonotype. This chain uses TRBV6-2 or TRBV6-3 with TRBJ2-7; 7 nucleotides align to TRBD1. Germline V gives CDR1 MNHEY, CDR2 SVGEGT. V was pared by 6 bases and J by 6 bases, with 8 bases of the junction left unmatched. This CDR3 spans 13 amino acids. This CDR3 is CASSTDRVGEQYF. CDR3 coding DNA: TGTGCCAGCAGCACCGACAGGGTTGGCGAGCAGTACTTC.

This clonotype came up a few times. The chain uses TRBV4-3 and TRBJ2-1; the match to TRBD2 covers 13 bases. Germline V CDR1 and CDR2: LGHNA, YSLEER. The CDR3 runs 17 residues. V shed 3 bases and J 6 bases; nucleotides not matched to a gene: 8. CDR3 protein: CASSHRPTSGGANEQFF. The CDR3 DNA reads TGCGCCAGCAGCCACCGCCCAACTAGCGGGGGGGCCAATGAGCAGTTCTTC.

This clonotype was detected a few times. This rearrangement joins TRBV5-6 to TRBJ2-3; possible D gene TRBD2, 5 bases. Germline V lookup: CDR1 SGHDT, CDR2 YYEEEE. CDR3 size: 18 residues. Trimming removed 2 bases from V and 2 bases from J, with 21 bases in between. The CDR3 reads CASSLRPGMVRNTDTQYF. CDR3 DNA sequence: TGTGCCAGCAGCTTACGTCCGGGGATGGTTCGAAACACAGATACGCAGTATTTT.

This clonotype was observed a few times. The chain has TRBV2 and TRBJ2-7, with D possibly matching TRBD1 (6 bases). This CDR3 comprises 15 residues. V lost 8 bases and J 5 bases, leaving 22 bases between the germline ends. Germline lookup yields CDR1 SNHLY and CDR2 FYNNEI. The CDR3 reads CASPERREGVDEQYV. CDR3 DNA sequence: TGTGCCAGCCCTGAACGACGAGAGGGGGTCGACGAGCAGTACGTC.

This clonotype was recorded many times. This chain uses TRBV12-3 or TRBV12-4 with TRBJ2-7, with 9 nucleotides matching TRBD1. The length of the CDR3 is 14 residues. Losses at the gene ends were 8 bases for V and 4 bases for J; bases not matched to a gene: 9. The CDR3 region has the DNA TGTGCCAGCTCCCTCGGGACAGGGCGTTACGAGCAGTACTTC. Its translation is CASSLGTGRYEQYF.

There are a few counts of this clonotype. The chain couples TRBV5-6 to TRBJ1-5; D is unresolved. CDR3 size: 16 residues. V dropped 0 bases and J dropped 3 bases, with 13 bases sitting between them. Germline V gene lookup returns CDR1 SGHDT and CDR2 YYEEEE. CDR3 nucleotides: TGTGCCAGCAGCTTGGCCGGGCTAGGTAACAATCAGCCCCAGCATTTT. Its translation: CASSLAGLGNNQPQHF.

The chain recombines TRBV5-4 with TRBJ1-1, with a weak D call TRBD1 (6 bases). The ends were cut back, 6 bases at V and 0 bases at J, with 15 bases in the middle. This CDR3 is 15 amino acids long. Germline V gives CDR1 SGHNT, CDR2 YYREEE (reference sequence). The CDR3 DNA follows: TGTGCCAGCACACGAGGGGGAGCATTGAACACTGAAGCTTTCTTT. Protein sequence: CASTRGGALNTEAFF.

This clonotype was seen only a few times. The chain employs TRBV12-3 or TRBV12-4 and TRBJ1-6, with D perhaps TRBD1 (5 bases). V lost 6 bases and J 0 bases, leaving 12 bases between the germline ends. The CDR3 totals 16 residues. The CDR3 sequence: CASSLLGGSYNSPLHF. The DNA for the CDR3 is TGTGCCAGCAGCTTATTGGGGGGCTCCTATAATTCACCCCTCCACTTT.

This clonotype was counted a few times. The J gene is TRBJ2-6, the V gene TRBV4-3, with a weak D call TRBD2 (5 bases). Germline loops: CDR1 LGHNA, CDR2 YSLEER. The germline V and J ends were trimmed by 3 bases and 5 bases, with 11 bases remaining between them. CDR3 length: 15 amino acids. The CDR3 sequence: CASSQEAPWANVLTF. CDR3 sequence (DNA): TGCGCCAGCAGCCAGGAGGCCCCCTGGGCCAACGTCCTGACTTTC.

V is TRBV20-1 and J is TRBJ2-5; TRBD2 matches at 9 bases. Trimming cost V 5 bases and J 3 bases; bases outside gene matches: 16. The length of the CDR3 is 17 residues. Germline CDR1 and CDR2: DFQATT and SNEGSKA (reference sequence). This chain's CDR3 is CSAPPASSRGGKETQYF. The CDR3 DNA sequence: TGCAGTGCTCCCCCGGCTAGCTCGCGGGGGGGAAAAGAGACCCAGTACTTC.

The chain joins TRBV7-2 to TRBJ2-2; no firm D call. This CDR3 has 13 amino acids. V was clipped by 3 bases and J by 4 bases, with 6 bases between them. Looked up from germline, CDR1 is SGHTA and CDR2 is FQGNSA. For the CDR3, the DNA is TGTGCCAGCAGCTTGTTGTTCACCGGGGAGCTGTTTTTT. Amino acid sequence: CASSLLFTGELFF.

The gene calls are TRBV6-6 and TRBJ2-3; TRBD1 is a possible D gene (5 bases). CDR1 is MNHNY, CDR2 SVGAGI, per germline (reference sequence). The CDR3 is 10 residues long. CDR3 residues: CLVGPDTQYF. The CDR3 DNA reads TGTCTCGTGGGGCCAGATACGCAGTATTTT.